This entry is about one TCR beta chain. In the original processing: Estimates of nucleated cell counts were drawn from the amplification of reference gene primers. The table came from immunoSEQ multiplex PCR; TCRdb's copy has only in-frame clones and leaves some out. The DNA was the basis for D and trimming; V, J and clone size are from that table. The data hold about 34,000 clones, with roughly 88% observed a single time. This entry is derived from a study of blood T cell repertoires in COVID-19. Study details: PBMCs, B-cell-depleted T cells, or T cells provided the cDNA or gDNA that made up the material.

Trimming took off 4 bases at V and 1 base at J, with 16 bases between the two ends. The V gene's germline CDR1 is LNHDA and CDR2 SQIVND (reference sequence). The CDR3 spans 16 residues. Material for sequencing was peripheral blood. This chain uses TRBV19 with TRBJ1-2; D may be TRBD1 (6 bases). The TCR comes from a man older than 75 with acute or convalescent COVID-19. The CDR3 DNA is TGTGCCAGTAGTACATCTATGGACAGTGGTAACTATGGCTACACCTTC. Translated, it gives CASSTSMDSGNYGYTF.